These T cell receptor beta chains were read from a single sample in a study of follicular helper T cells after annual influenza vaccination. Repertoires were generated with immunoSEQ multiplex PCR, while TCRdb's copy carries only in-frame clones and drops some. Among 1,100 or so clones listed, roughly 73% were seen once. This material consisted of CXCR5+ CD38+ circulating T follicular helper cells from blood, taken 7 days after influenza vaccination. The receptors were gathered from an adult who received the influenza vaccine. Each CDR3 is given with its conserved first and last residue. Each record gives: D gene, V gene, CDR3 protein. The D gene is left open where the match is weak.

d_call: TRBD1; v_call: TRBV19; cdr3_aa: CASSVGQGARETQYF
d_call: NA; v_call: TRBV4-3; cdr3_aa: CASSQDDGQRGEKLFF
d_call: TRBD2; v_call: TRBV6-6; cdr3_aa: CASSYGLAGDTQYF
d_call: TRBD2; v_call: TRBV15; cdr3_aa: CATSLKREGDNEQFF
d_call: NA; v_call: TRBV30; cdr3_aa: CAWSVSGTAHEKLFF
d_call: TRBD1; v_call: TRBV5-1; cdr3_aa: CASRTGGSLDEQYF
d_call: NA; v_call: TRBV15; cdr3_aa: CATSRDPRRARAGDGYTF
d_call: TRBD1; v_call: TRBV7-3; cdr3_aa: CASSRGTGYEQYF
d_call: NA; v_call: TRBV4-3; cdr3_aa: CASSRGGVNYGYTF
d_call: NA; v_call: TRBV27; cdr3_aa: CASSLSGTRGYTF
d_call: NA; v_call: TRBV11-2; cdr3_aa: CASSPGRGGNYGYTF
d_call: TRBD2; v_call: TRBV6-1; cdr3_aa: CASSATSGEIDTQYF
d_call: NA; v_call: TRBV7-9; cdr3_aa: CASSLGRETDTQYF
d_call: NA; v_call: TRBV5-1; cdr3_aa: CASSLYNDGEKLFF
d_call: NA; v_call: TRBV4-2; cdr3_aa: CASSHPGGGANTGELFF
d_call: TRBD1; v_call: TRBV5-1; cdr3_aa: CASSPGGKTGQGGNEQFF
d_call: TRBD2; v_call: TRBV4-3; cdr3_aa: CASSQETGTSGRRLYF
d_call: TRBD1; v_call: TRBV11-3; cdr3_aa: CASSRGDSEAFF
d_call: TRBD1; v_call: TRBV6-6; cdr3_aa: CASSYSGQGAWGEQFF
d_call: TRBD1; v_call: TRBV11-2; cdr3_aa: CASSLAGQGPYGYTF
d_call: TRBD1; v_call: TRBV4-1; cdr3_aa: CASSQVLSSGTAYGYTF
d_call: TRBD2; v_call: TRBV15; cdr3_aa: CATSRDPPSGGDADTQYF
d_call: NA; v_call: TRBV18; cdr3_aa: CASSQERRGTEAFF
d_call: NA; v_call: TRBV28; cdr3_aa: CASSLLGPSNQPQHF
d_call: TRBD1; v_call: TRBV10-3; cdr3_aa: CAISDPQTGPNEKLFF
d_call: NA; v_call: TRBV28; cdr3_aa: CASSPLLSGAEETQYF
d_call: NA; v_call: TRBV6-1; cdr3_aa: CASSEGSWAYEQYF
d_call: NA; v_call: TRBV10-1; cdr3_aa: CASSESTGPRRTEAFF
d_call: TRBD2; v_call: TRBV28; cdr3_aa: CASSTLAGGAYEQYF
d_call: TRBD1; v_call: TRBV9; cdr3_aa: CASSATQGANEKLFF
d_call: NA; v_call: TRBV9; cdr3_aa: CASSLDGTDYEQYF
d_call: TRBD2; v_call: TRBV28; cdr3_aa: CASSLYRLAGNTGELFF
d_call: NA; v_call: TRBV11-2; cdr3_aa: CASSLGQVTDTQYF
d_call: NA; v_call: TRBV6-5; cdr3_aa: CASTGSHTDTQYF
d_call: TRBD2; v_call: TRBV19; cdr3_aa: CASSMRGSRETQYF
d_call: NA; v_call: TRBV29-1; cdr3_aa: CSAPPRVWAETQYF
d_call: TRBD1; v_call: TRBV19; cdr3_aa: CASSTDRVGTEAFF
d_call: NA; v_call: TRBV8-2; cdr3_aa: CGRVSQSRANVLTF
d_call: TRBD1; v_call: TRBV7-2; cdr3_aa: CASSLAGGTGGSSGYTF